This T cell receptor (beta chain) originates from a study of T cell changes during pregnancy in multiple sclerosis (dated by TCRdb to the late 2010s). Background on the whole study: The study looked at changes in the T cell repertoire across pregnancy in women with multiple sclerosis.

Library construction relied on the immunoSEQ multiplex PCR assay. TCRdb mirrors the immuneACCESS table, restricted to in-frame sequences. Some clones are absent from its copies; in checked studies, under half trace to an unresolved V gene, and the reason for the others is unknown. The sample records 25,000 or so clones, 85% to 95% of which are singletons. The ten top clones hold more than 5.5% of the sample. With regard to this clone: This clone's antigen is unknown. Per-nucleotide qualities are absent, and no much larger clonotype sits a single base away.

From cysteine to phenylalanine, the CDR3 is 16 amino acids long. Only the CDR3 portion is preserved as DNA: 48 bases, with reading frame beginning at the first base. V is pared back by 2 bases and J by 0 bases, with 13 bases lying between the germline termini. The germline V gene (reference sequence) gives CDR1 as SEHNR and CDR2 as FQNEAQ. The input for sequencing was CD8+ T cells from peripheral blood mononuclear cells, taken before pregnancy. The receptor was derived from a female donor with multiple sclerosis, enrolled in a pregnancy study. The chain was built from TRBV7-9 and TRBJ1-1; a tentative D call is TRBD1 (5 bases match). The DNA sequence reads TGTGCCAGCAGCTTACACCAGGGAGGGATGAACACTGAAGCTTTCTTT. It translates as CASSLHQGGMNTEAFF.